This T cell receptor beta chain was recorded in a study of T cell responses to AZD1222 COVID-19 vaccine. Comment on this clone: What it binds is unknown.

Study-wide findings and caveats: Females made up more of the donors, who were largely white British, and clonal diversity may have come out too low. After the peak T cell response, and only then, were repertoires sampled. Among those given AZD1222, only five to seven were seropositive at baseline. The reported proportion of spike-specific TCRs targeting unmutated variant regions was nearly half.

Profiled with immunoSEQ multiplex PCR; TCRdb holds only in-frame clones, not every one. The sample holds 100,000 to 150,000 clones, about 82% seen once. Deletions cut 4 bases from V and 0 bases from J, with 14 bases between. This CDR3 comprises 16 residues. Looked up from germline, CDR1 is SGDLS and CDR2 is YYNGEE. The sequence was collected from an adult in good health. Specimen: peripheral blood, collected on day 0 of AZD1222 vaccination. The rearrangement links TRBV9 to TRBJ2-1; D might be TRBD1 (6 bases). CDR3 amino acids: CASSPFTGNSYNEQFF. CDR3 nucleotides: TGTGCCAGCAGCCCATTTACAGGGAACTCCTACAATGAGCAGTTCTTC.